Here is one T cell receptor beta chain with its context. Its antigen is still unknown. Generated by immunoSEQ multiplex PCR, the TCRdb table keeps only in-frame clones and is missing some. Of tens of thousands of clones in the sample, about 87% were seen once. This CDR3 is 17 amino acids long. Trimming took off 8 bases at V and 0 bases at J, with 20 bases between the two ends. The germline CDR1 and CDR2 sequences are LNHDA and SQIVND (reference sequence). These data are taken from a study of T cells in localized non-small cell lung cancer. Study observations and caveats: Analysis by sequencing included only one tumor region, so heterogeneity remains possible. Compared with tumor, uninvolved adjacent lung displayed greater T cell clonality, ranking highest overall.

Sequenced here: peripheral blood, sampled before any cancer treatment. This TCR was sampled from a man aged 40-75 years with stage I squamous cell lung carcinoma. The rearrangement uses TRBV19 and TRBJ1-3, with D uncertain. The CDR3 DNA reads TGTGCCAGTTTGGAAGGTGATATTGCCAACTCTGGAAACACCATATATTTT. It translates to CASLEGDIANSGNTIYF.